A single sample is the source of the 13 T cell receptor beta chains below, sequenced in a study of T-cell reconstitution after alpha-beta-depleted transplantation in children. TCRbeta library construction was performed incorporating unique molecular identifiers. TCRdb processed the PCR reads anew with MiXCR; each CDR3 protein has one entry. The sample lists approximately 490,000 distinct CDR3 sequences, about 10% seen once, with 2% to 2.5% in the top ten. The sample here was PBMCs, taken before TCRalphabeta/CD19-depleted stem cell transplant. These receptors were taken from a child aged 2 to 9 with inherited bone marrow failure, due to receive a stem cell transplant.

This clonotype was seen repeatedly, ten times or more. The V and J genes are TRBV5-1 and TRBJ1-1; TRBD1 might be the D (6 bases). The CDR3 length is 12 residues. The V end was cut by 3 bases, the J end by 7 bases, with 10 bases between. Per the germline V gene, CDR1 is SGHRS and CDR2 is YFSETQ. CDR3 nucleotides: TGCGCCAGCAGCTGGGGGGCAGGTGAAGCTTTCTTT. Translated, it gives CASSWGAGEAFF.

This clonotype was seen at least ten times. The V call is TRBV2, the J call TRBJ2-5; TRBD1 is a possible D gene (6 bases). Germline lookup yields CDR1 SNHLY and CDR2 FYNNEI. V lost 0 bases and J lost 4, with 9 bases in between. The CDR3 extends over 14 amino acids. The CDR3 region has the DNA TGTGCCAGCAGTGAAGCGGGGGCTTCAGAGACCCAGTACTTC. Its protein is CASSEAGASETQYF.

Points on this clonotype: This may be a read error: a much more frequent sequence differs by one nucleotide. The chain links TRBV6-1 to TRBJ2-1, with D possibly TRBD2 on 6 matching bases. Trimming took 3 bases from V and 8 from J, leaving 14 bases between them. This CDR3 contains 14 residues. CDR1 MNHNS and CDR2 SASEGT come from the germline V gene. The CDR3 sequence: CASSEELAFYEQFF. CDR3 DNA sequence: TGTGCCAGCAGTGAGGAACTAGCATTTTATGAGCAGTTCTTC.

The table lists this clonotype with a few counts. This CDR3 is CSASLQPLDNEQFF. The CDR3 DNA follows: TGCAGTGCTAGTCTCCAGCCCCTCGACAATGAGCAGTTCTTC. The V and J genes are TRBV20-1 and TRBJ2-1; D gene uncertain. The CDR3 sequence is 14 residues long. From germline, CDR1 is DFQATT and CDR2 SNEGSKA (reference sequence). V lost 3 bases and J lost 5, with 14 bases in between.

This clonotype has a count of ten or more. V gene TRBV10-3 combines with J gene TRBJ1-2, with 7 bases identical to TRBD1. Germline V gene sequence: CDR1 ENHRY, CDR2 SYGVKD. The CDR3 runs 14 residues. Germline trimming cut 6 bases from V and 4 bases from J; bases unmatched to any gene: 8. CDR3 amino acids: CAISTGVEVYGYTF. The CDR3 DNA reads as TGTGCCATCAGCACAGGGGTGGAGGTCTATGGCTACACCTTC.

Ten or more counts support this clonotype. The chain links TRBV5-4 to TRBJ2-1; 9 bases map to TRBD2. Germline CDR1 SGHNT, CDR2 YYREEE (reference sequence). The CDR3 sequence is 16 residues long. V was clipped by 4 bases and J by 6 bases; unmatched bases: 11. The CDR3 region has the DNA TGTGCCAGCAGCCTGGGGGGCGGGAGGGCCGGCAATGAGCAGTTCTTC. Translated, it gives CASSLGGGRAGNEQFF.

At least ten counts were recorded for this clonotype. The chain has TRBV5-5 and TRBJ2-1, with D perhaps given as TRBD1 or TRBD2 (5 bases each). The germline V and J ends were trimmed by 1 base and 7 bases, with 18 bases remaining between them. In germline, CDR1 is SGHKS, CDR2 YYEKEE (reference sequence). This CDR3 has 16 residues. The CDR3 region has the DNA TGTGCCAGCAGCTTGTTGGGTGGGACGGACACGAATGAGCAGTTCTTC. Translating it yields CASSLLGGTDTNEQFF.

The chain combines TRBV2 with TRBJ2-2; D possibly corresponds to TRBD2 (6 bases). Germline lookup yields CDR1 SNHLY and CDR2 FYNNEI. With 5 bases removed from V and 4 bases from J, the gap between germline ends came to 17 bases. CDR3 length: 16 residues. The CDR3 spells CASSWGVGGLTGELFF. As DNA, the CDR3 is TGTGCCAGCAGTTGGGGGGTTGGCGGTCTCACCGGGGAGCTGTTTTTT.

This clonotype was found many times. The chain couples TRBV29-1 to TRBJ2-3; 7 bases are a match to TRBD1. The CDR3 extends over 15 amino acids. Per germline, CDR1 SQVTM and CDR2 ANQGSEA. Trimming took 4 bases from V and 3 from J; bases not matched to a gene: 10. The CDR3 sequence is CSVGDSWGGTDTQYF. CDR3 nucleotides: TGCAGCGTTGGGGACAGCTGGGGCGGTACAGATACGCAGTATTTT.

This clonotype has ten or more counts. The chain recombines TRBV6-2 or TRBV6-3 with TRBJ2-7; TRBD2 agrees at 7 bases. CDR1 is MNHEY, CDR2 SVGEGT, per germline. The J segment lost 0 bases and the V segment lost 0 bases, leaving 14 bases of the junction unmatched. There are 19 residues in the CDR3. The CDR3 is CASSYSPKGQLAHSYEQYF. DNA for the CDR3: TGTGCCAGCAGTTACTCACCCAAGGGCCAACTAGCGCACTCCTACGAGCAGTACTTC.

This clonotype was seen ten or more times. The chain combines TRBV28 with TRBJ2-7; TRBD1 matches 10 bases. Germline CDR1 is MDHEN and CDR2 is SYDVKM. J was trimmed by 1 base and V by 7 bases; bases with no gene match: 16. There are 18 residues in the CDR3. CDR3 sequence: CASIPATGGSGGSYEQYF. The CDR3, as DNA: TGTGCCAGCATCCCCGCGACAGGGGGCTCTGGCGGGTCCTACGAGCAGTACTTC.

The chain employs TRBV19 and TRBJ2-2; weak D call: TRBD2 (5 bases). CDR1 is LNHDA, CDR2 SQIVND, per germline (reference sequence). The CDR3 totals 13 residues. The V gene lost 5 bases and the J gene lost 1 base, with 5 bases spanning the gap. The CDR3 loop reads CASSEGNTGELFF. The CDR3, as DNA: TGTGCCAGTAGTGAGGGGAACACCGGGGAGCTGTTTTTT. The full variable domain, with the rest looked up from reference TRBV19 and TRBJ2-2, is DGGITQSPKYLFRKEGQNVTLSCEQNLNHDAMYWYRQDPGQGLRLIYYSQIVNDFQKGDIAEGYSVSREKKESFPLTVTSAQKNPTAFYLCASSEGNTGELFFGEGSRLTVL.

This clonotype has ten or more counts. V usage is TRBV20-1 and J usage is TRBJ2-7, with D perhaps matching TRBD1 or TRBD2 (5 bases each). Germline CDR1 reads DFQATT; CDR2 reads SNEGSKA (reference sequence). This CDR3 has 13 amino acids. For the CDR3, the DNA is TGCAGCCCGGGGCCAGTGAGCTCCTACGAGCAGTACTTC. It specifies CSPGPVSSYEQYF.